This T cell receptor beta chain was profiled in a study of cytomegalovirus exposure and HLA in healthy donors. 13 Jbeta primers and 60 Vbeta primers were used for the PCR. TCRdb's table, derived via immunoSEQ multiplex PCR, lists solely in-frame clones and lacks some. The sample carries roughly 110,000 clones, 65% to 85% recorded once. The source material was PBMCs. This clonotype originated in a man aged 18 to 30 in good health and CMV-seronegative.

Here the CDR3 reads CAISESRQGRSYEQYF. In DNA form, the CDR3 reads TGTGCCATCAGTGAGTCACGACAGGGAAGGTCCTACGAGCAGTACTTC. The chain is built from TRBV10-3 and TRBJ2-7, with 7 bases that match TRBD1. J was trimmed by 1 base and V by 0 bases; bases with no gene match: 6. The length of the CDR3 is 16 residues. CDR1 ENHRY and CDR2 SYGVKD come from the germline V gene.